The next 6 T cell receptor beta chains were all read from a single sample in a study of blood T cells in healthy people across ages (dated by TCRdb to between 2015 and 2016). Receptors were amplified or captured by 5' RACE. For sequencing, an Illumina HiSeq 2500 was employed. A second PCR of about 7 to 12 cycles was run with a J-beta primer mix and a sample-barcoded 5' primer. TCRdb trimmed the raw reads at Q25, called clones with MiXCR and kept productive beta chains. Each CDR3 protein gets just one entry, which takes the most common genes and DNA from the rows behind it. In this sample the table shows about 570,000 distinct CDR3 sequences, 25% to 30% of which occur a single time. The ten largest clones take up 18% of the sample. The material sequenced was blood. All receptors derive from a woman between 70 and 85 years old in good health.

This chain uses TRBV12-3 or TRBV12-4 with TRBJ2-5; D is tentatively TRBD1 or TRBD2 (5 bases each). The CDR3 has 14 residues. V lost 6 bases, J lost 5 bases, and 16 bases lay in between. CDR3 bases: TGTGCCAGCAGCCGAGGGGCAGGGCTGGAGACCCAGTACTTC. This gives the protein CASSRGAGLETQYF.

The V gene is TRBV24-1, the J gene TRBJ2-3, with 11 bases matching TRBD1. Germline CDR1 reads KGHDR; CDR2 reads SFDVKD. The CDR3 runs 14 residues. The J segment lost 7 bases and the V segment lost 7 bases, leaving 6 bases of the junction unmatched. CDR3 DNA sequence: TGTGCCACCAGCGACAGGACAGGGGGCTATACGCAGTATTTT. It yields the protein CATSDRTGGYTQYF.

This chain links TRBV20-1 with TRBJ2-4, with TRBD1 matching over 7 bases. Germline CDR1 and CDR2: DFQATT and SNEGSKA (reference sequence). The CDR3 is made up of 15 amino acids. The J segment lost 4 bases and the V segment lost 6 bases, leaving 12 bases of the junction unmatched. CDR3 in amino acids: CSAKLPGQLKNIQYF. The CDR3, as DNA: TGCAGTGCCAAACTACCGGGACAGCTAAAAAACATTCAGTACTTC.

The J gene is TRBJ2-5, the V gene TRBV7-2; 10 bases match TRBD2. The V gene's germline CDR1 is SGHTA and CDR2 FQGNSA. The J segment lost 13 bases and the V segment lost 5 bases, leaving 13 bases of the junction unmatched. The CDR3 consists of 14 residues. This chain's CDR3 is CASSPVATSGVWYF. The CDR3 DNA is TGTGCCAGCAGCCCGGTAGCCACTAGCGGGGTTTGGTACTTC.

This clonotype has a handful of counts. The rearrangement uses TRBV18 and TRBJ1-3; D perhaps matches TRBD1 (5 bases). The CDR3 is made up of 13 amino acids. V was pared by 6 bases and J by 8 bases, with 14 bases between. Germline CDR1 KGHSH, CDR2 LQKENI. The CDR3, as DNA: TGTGCCAGCTCCCCGGGGCTCGGGGACACCATATATTTT. This sequence encodes CASSPGLGDTIYF.

The J gene is TRBJ1-1, the V gene TRBV12-1. TRBV12-1 represents a pseudogene. The CDR3 covers 16 residues. Here the CDR3 reads CASSFGETPRSTEAFF. Written as DNA, the CDR3 is TGTGCCAGCAGCTTTGGGGAAACTCCCCGGAGCACTGAAGCTTTCTTT.